The next 9 T cell receptor beta chains were all read from a single sample in a study of cytomegalovirus exposure and HLA in healthy donors. Measured with immunoSEQ multiplex PCR; TCRdb has only the in-frame clones, and not every one. The table includes a few hundred thousand clones, around 91% detected once. Sequences were obtained from PBMCs. The receptors shown here come from a woman under 40 in good health and CMV-seronegative.

CDR3 residues: CASSPRDSGTDTQYF. The CDR3 nucleotides are TGTGCCAGCAGCCCCCGGGACTCTGGCACAGATACGCAGTATTTT. The V call is TRBV11-3, the J call TRBJ2-3; TRBD2 might be the D (6 bases). V lost 5 bases to trimming and J lost 1 base, with 13 bases between them. The CDR3 sequence is 15 residues long. CDR1 is SGHNT, CDR2 YENEEA, per germline.

This chain uses TRBV14 with TRBJ1-2; TRBD1 aligns across 8 bases. From germline, CDR1 is SGHDN and CDR2 FVKESK. The CDR3 totals 15 residues. Losses at the gene ends were 5 bases for V and 7 bases for J; bases not matched to a gene: 12. The CDR3 DNA is TGTGCCAGCAGCGGGACAGGATTAGGCTATTTTGGCTACACCTTC. Its protein product is CASSGTGLGYFGYTF.

J is TRBJ2-7 and V is TRBV25-1; D perhaps matches TRBD1 (6 bases). Germline V gene data show CDR1 as MGHDK and CDR2 as SYGVNS. V lost 5 bases and J 1 base, leaving 12 bases between the germline ends. The length of the CDR3 is 14 residues. The CDR3 region has the DNA TGTGCCAGCAGTTACACGGACAGTTCCTACGAGCAGTACTTC. Protein sequence: CASSYTDSSYEQYF.

The chain couples TRBV10-3 to TRBJ2-3; no definite D call. Germline values: CDR1 ENHRY, CDR2 SYGVKD. V lost 6 bases, J lost 1 base, and 8 bases lay in between. The CDR3 extends over 13 amino acids. CDR3 bases: TGTGCCATCAGCTTTTTCGGCACAGATACGCAGTATTTT. Translated: CAISFFGTDTQYF.

CDR3 bases: TGTGCCAGCAGCTTACAGGGATCGGAGACCCAGTACTTC. Its translation: CASSLQGSETQYF. The chain couples TRBV11-2 to TRBJ2-5; a possible D gene is TRBD1 (5 bases). The V and J ends lost 2 bases and 5 bases respectively, with 9 bases between them. Germline-derived CDR1 and CDR2 are SGHAT and FQNNGV. The CDR3 extends over 13 amino acids.

This sequence joins TRBV9 and TRBJ2-2; D gene ambiguous. The length of the CDR3 is 13 residues. CDR1 is SGDLS, CDR2 YYNGEE, per germline. Trimming stripped 5 bases from V and 4 bases from J, with 9 bases between. The CDR3: CASSQTVTGELFF. The CDR3 nucleotides are TGTGCCAGCAGTCAGACCGTCACCGGGGAGCTGTTTTTT.

The rearrangement joins TRBV4-1 to TRBJ2-5, with D perhaps TRBD1 (6 bases). The CDR3 is 16 amino acids. V dropped 4 bases and J dropped 3 bases, with 18 bases sitting between them. Germline CDR1 reads MGHRA; CDR2 reads YSYEKL. This CDR3 is CASSLQGGQIKETQYF. The CDR3 bases are TGCGCCAGCAGCCTCCAAGGCGGACAGATAAAAGAGACCCAGTACTTC.

The chain carries TRBV6-1 and TRBJ2-4; D is uncertain. Germline CDR1 reads MNHNS; CDR2 reads SASEGT. The CDR3 covers 12 residues. The V end lost 3 bases, the J end lost 14 bases, and 14 bases lay between the germline ends. This CDR3 is CASSDRPGLEYF. CDR3 nucleotide sequence: TGTGCCAGCAGTGACAGGCCCGGCCTTGAGTACTTC.

This clone occurred a few times. The CDR3 loop reads CASSYSGTSYEQYF. As DNA, the CDR3 is TGTGCCAGCAGTTACTCTGGGACGTCCTACGAGCAGTACTTC. The chain recombines TRBV6-5 with TRBJ2-7; either TRBD1 or TRBD2 may fit D (5 bases each). V lost 0 bases and J lost 1, with 7 bases in between. The V gene's germline CDR1 is MNHEY and CDR2 SVGAGI. The length of the CDR3 is 14 residues.